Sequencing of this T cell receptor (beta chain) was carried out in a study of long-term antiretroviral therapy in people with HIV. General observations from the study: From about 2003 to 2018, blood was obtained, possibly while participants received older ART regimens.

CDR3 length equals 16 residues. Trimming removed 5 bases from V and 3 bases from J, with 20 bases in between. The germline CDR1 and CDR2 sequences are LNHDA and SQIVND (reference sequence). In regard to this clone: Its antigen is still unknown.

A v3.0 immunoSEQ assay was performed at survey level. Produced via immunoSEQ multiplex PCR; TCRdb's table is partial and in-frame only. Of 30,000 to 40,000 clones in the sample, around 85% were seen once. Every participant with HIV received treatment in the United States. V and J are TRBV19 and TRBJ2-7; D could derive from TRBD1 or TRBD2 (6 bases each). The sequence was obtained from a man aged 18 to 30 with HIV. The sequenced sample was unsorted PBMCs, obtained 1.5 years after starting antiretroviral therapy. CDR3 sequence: CASSSSNRGQIYEQYF. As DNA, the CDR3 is TGTGCCAGTAGTTCGAGTAATCGGGGGCAGATCTACGAGCAGTACTTC.